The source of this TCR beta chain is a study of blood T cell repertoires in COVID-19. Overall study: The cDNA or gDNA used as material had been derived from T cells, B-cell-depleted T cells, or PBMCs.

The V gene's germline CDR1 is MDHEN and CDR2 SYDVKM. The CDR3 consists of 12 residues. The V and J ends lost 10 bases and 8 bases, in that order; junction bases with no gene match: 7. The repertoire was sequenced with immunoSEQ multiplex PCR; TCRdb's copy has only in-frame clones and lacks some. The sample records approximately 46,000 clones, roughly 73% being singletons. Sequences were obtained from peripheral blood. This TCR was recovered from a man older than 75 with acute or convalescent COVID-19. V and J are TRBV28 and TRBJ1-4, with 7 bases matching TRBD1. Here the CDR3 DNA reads TGTGCCACCCCCCGGGACAGCGAAAAACTGTTTTTT. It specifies CATPRDSEKLFF.